Included here is one TCR beta chain sequence, with context. Its antigen is as yet unknown. In TCRdb, the 5' RACE reads were re-called with MiXCR into one record per CDR3 protein. Of 210,000 or so distinct CDR3 sequences in the sample, 10% to 13% were seen once. Germline values: CDR1 SNHLY, CDR2 FYNNEI. The V gene end was trimmed by 6 bases and the J gene end by 7 bases; junction bases not matched to a gene: 5. The CDR3 sequence is 13 residues long. These data are taken from a study of T-cell memory formation after mild COVID-19. Background on the study: Largely, TCR clusters stayed within a single donor. Findings and caveats of the study: Whereas later expanders leaned CD4+, clones contracting day 15 to 85 showed a balanced CD4/CD8 makeup.

The sample consisted of PBMCs or a T cell subset sorted from them (not recorded which). This chain uses TRBV2 with TRBJ1-4, with 7 nucleotides matching TRBD1. The TCR was taken from a man aged 18 to 30 who had mild COVID-19 (a few samples of this study predate the infection). Cell type and time point are not known. In DNA, the CDR3 is TGTGCCAGCAGGAGGGACAGCCGTGAAAAACTGTTTTTT. Translated: CASRRDSREKLFF.